Described below is a single TCR beta chain sequence and its context. Its target antigen remains unknown. Base qualities were left out, and no much larger clone turns up one base away. The record originates from a study of T cell changes during pregnancy in multiple sclerosis (dated by TCRdb to about 2019). Study-wide context: In women with multiple sclerosis, the researchers looked at how the T cell repertoire shifted as pregnancy progressed.

The receptor library was made with the immunoSEQ multiplex PCR assay. This immuneACCESS table, as held by TCRdb, lists in-frame sequences with V and J called but not all clones. Of the missing ones, under half trace to an unresolved V gene in checked studies; the others have no known cause. Counted in this sample were approximately 42,000 clones; 80% to 90% of them appeared once. The leading ten clones occupy about 0.64% of the sample. The germline V gene encodes CDR1 SNHLY and CDR2 FYNNEI. V is shortened by 7 bases, J by 0 bases, and the region joining them spans 13 bases. Counted from cysteine to phenylalanine, this CDR3 has 15 amino acids. Only the CDR3 region is kept as DNA, spanning 45 bases read in frame from base 1.

The source is a female donor with multiple sclerosis, enrolled in a pregnancy study. The specimen was CD4+ T cells from peripheral blood mononuclear cells, collected before pregnancy. The rearranged segments are TRBV2 and TRBJ1-5, and the D gene may be TRBD1, 6 bases matching. The nucleotide sequence reads TGTGCCAGCACCAGACAGGTGAATAGCAATCAGCCCCAGCATTTT. Its coded protein is CASTRQVNSNQPQHF.